The text below deals with one T cell receptor beta chain. This entry belongs to a study of blood T cell repertoires in COVID-19. Sequenced by immunoSEQ multiplex PCR; TCRdb stores in-frame clones only, minus some. This table has just under 350,000 clones, 80% to 90% appearing once. What was sequenced was peripheral blood. The clonotype was recovered from a man between 25 and 39 years old with active or convalescent COVID-19.

CDR3 sequence reads: CASSLGDSDNSPLHF. The DNA for the CDR3 is TGTGCCAGCAGCCTGGGGGACAGCGACAATTCACCCCTCCACTTT. The rearrangement joins TRBV7-9 to TRBJ1-6, with TRBD1 matching 7 bases. Germline-derived CDR1 and CDR2 are SEHNR and FQNEAQ (reference sequence). J lost 7 bases, V lost 5 bases, and 8 bases had no gene match. This CDR3 spans 15 amino acids.